The clone carrying this TCR beta chain came up once. Its antigen is still unknown. The CDR3 loop spans 14 amino acids. Trimming cost V 4 bases and J 7 bases, with 13 bases left between them. CDR1 is SEHNR and CDR2 is FQNEAQ in the germline V gene (reference sequence). Assay used: immunoSEQ multiplex PCR; TCRdb lists only in-frame clones, some missing. The sample carries around 2,000,000 clones, about 95% recorded once. These data are taken from a study of shared clonotypes between healthy human individuals. CD45RO-negative CD8 cells positively selected for CCR7 made up the naive population, which excluded terminally differentiated effector memory CD45RA+ cells. Overall study results and limits: Measured sharing among donors was expected to vary with sequencing depth.

This receptor was identified in a young man in good health. Sequencing used naive CD8+ T cells sorted from blood. V usage is TRBV7-9 and J usage is TRBJ2-2; D gene unclear. The CDR3 DNA follows: TGTGCCAGCAGCTCGGCCCGTCCGGGCGGGGAGCTGTTTTTT. Amino acid sequence: CASSSARPGGELFF.